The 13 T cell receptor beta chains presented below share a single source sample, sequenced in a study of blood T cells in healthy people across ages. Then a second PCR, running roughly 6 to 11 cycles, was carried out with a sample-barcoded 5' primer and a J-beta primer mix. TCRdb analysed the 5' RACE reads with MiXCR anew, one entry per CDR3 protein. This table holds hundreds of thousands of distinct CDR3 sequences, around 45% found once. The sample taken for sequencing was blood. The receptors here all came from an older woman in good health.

The CDR3 here is CASSAGGLAGTYEQYF. The CDR3 DNA reads as TGTGCCAGCAGCGCCGGTGGACTAGCGGGAACTTACGAGCAGTACTTC. V gene TRBV9 combines with J gene TRBJ2-7; 12 bases are a match to TRBD2. There are 16 residues in the CDR3. The germline V gene has CDR1 SGDLS and CDR2 YYNGEE. The ends lost 3 bases at V and 4 bases at J; junction bases unmatched: 8.

CDR3 sequence: CASSFGLGYTF. The CDR3 nucleotides are TGTGCCAGCAGCTTTGGACTCGGCTACACCTTC. The chain couples TRBV7-9 to TRBJ1-2; no clear D. The CDR3 is made up of 11 amino acids. The germline CDR1 and CDR2 sequences are SEHNR and FQNEAQ (reference sequence). V shed 3 bases and J shed 8 bases, with 7 bases lying between them.

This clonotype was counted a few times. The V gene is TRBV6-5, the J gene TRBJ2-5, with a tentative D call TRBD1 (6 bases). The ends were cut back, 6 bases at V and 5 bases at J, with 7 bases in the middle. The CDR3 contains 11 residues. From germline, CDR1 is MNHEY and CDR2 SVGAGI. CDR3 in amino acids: CASRQGETQYF. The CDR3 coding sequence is TGTGCCAGCAGACAGGGCGAGACCCAGTACTTC.

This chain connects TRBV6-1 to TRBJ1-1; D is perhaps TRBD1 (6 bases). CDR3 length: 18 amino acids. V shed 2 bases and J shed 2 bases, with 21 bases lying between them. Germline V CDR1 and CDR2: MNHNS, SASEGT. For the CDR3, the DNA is TGTGCCAGCAGTGAACCGCCAGGCAGGGGCGGAGGAAACACTGAAGCTTTCTTT. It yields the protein CASSEPPGRGGGNTEAFF.

In DNA, the CDR3 is TGTGCCAGCCACAACTGGGGAGGCGAGCAGTACTTC. Translated: CASHNWGGEQYF. The V call is TRBV6-2 or TRBV6-3, the J call TRBJ2-7; a weak D match, TRBD2 (6 bases). CDR3 length equals 12 residues. Per germline, CDR1 MNHEY and CDR2 SVGEGT. Trimming shortened V by 8 bases and J by 6 bases, and 14 bases separated the two germline ends.

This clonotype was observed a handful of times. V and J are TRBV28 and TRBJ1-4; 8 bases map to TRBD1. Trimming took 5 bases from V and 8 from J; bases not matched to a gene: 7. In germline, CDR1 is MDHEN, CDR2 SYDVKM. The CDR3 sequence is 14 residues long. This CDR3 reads CASSGRGLYEKLFF. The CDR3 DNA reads TGTGCCAGCAGTGGCAGGGGGCTGTACGAAAAACTGTTTTTT.

The CDR3 region is CSVITDTEAFF. Written as DNA, the CDR3 is TGCAGTGTTATTACGGACACTGAAGCTTTCTTT. The rearrangement joins TRBV20-1 to TRBJ1-1; no clear D. The CDR3 length is 11 residues. The V end was cut by 7 bases, the J end by 3 bases, with 9 bases between. CDR1 DFQATT and CDR2 SNEGSKA come from the germline V gene (reference sequence).

CDR3 DNA: TGTGCCAGCAGCGCGACTAGCGGGAGTCACGAGCAGTACTTC. It yields the protein CASSATSGSHEQYF. V is TRBV9 and J is TRBJ2-4; 12 nucleotides agree with TRBD2. Judging by the DNA end, TRBJ2-7 fits better; the J call may be wrong. The CDR3 loop spans 14 amino acids. The germline CDR1 and CDR2 sequences are SGDLS and YYNGEE.

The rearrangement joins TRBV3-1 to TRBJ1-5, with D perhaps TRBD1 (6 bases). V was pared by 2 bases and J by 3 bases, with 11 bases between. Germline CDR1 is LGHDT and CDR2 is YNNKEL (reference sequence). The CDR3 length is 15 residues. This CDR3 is CASSQTAGVNQPQHF. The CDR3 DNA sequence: TGTGCCAGCAGCCAAACGGCAGGGGTCAATCAGCCCCAGCATTTT.

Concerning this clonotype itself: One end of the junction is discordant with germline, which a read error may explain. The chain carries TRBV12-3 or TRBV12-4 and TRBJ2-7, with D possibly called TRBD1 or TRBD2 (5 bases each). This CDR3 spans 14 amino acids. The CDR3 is CVSSPWGSSYEQYF. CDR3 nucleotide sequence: TGTGTCAGCAGTCCCTGGGGGAGCTCCTACGAGCAGTACTTC.

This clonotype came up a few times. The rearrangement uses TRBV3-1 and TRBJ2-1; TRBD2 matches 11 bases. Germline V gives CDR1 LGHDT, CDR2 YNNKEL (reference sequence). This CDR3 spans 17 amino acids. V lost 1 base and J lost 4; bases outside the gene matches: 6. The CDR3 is CASSQAVGLAVYNEQFF. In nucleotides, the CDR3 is TGTGCCAGCAGCCAAGCTGTGGGACTAGCGGTATACAATGAGCAGTTCTTC.

In DNA, the CDR3 is TGCAGTGCTAGAGAATCCCGGGACATCAATCAGCCCCAGCATTTT. Its protein product is CSARESRDINQPQHF. This chain joins TRBV20-1 and TRBJ1-5; maybe TRBD1 (6 bases). The V and J ends lost 0 bases and 3 bases respectively, with 12 bases between them. The CDR3 covers 15 residues. Germline V gives CDR1 DFQATT, CDR2 SNEGSKA (reference sequence).

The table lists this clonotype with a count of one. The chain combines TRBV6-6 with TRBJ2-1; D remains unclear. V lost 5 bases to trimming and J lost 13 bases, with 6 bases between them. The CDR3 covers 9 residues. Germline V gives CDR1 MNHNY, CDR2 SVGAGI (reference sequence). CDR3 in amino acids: CASSTVQFF. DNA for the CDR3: TGTGCCAGCAGTACCGTTCAGTTCTTC.